The source of this T cell receptor (beta chain) is a study of blood T cell repertoires in COVID-19. Study summary: T cells, B-cell-depleted T cells, or PBMCs provided the cDNA or gDNA that served as material.

The CDR3 spans 15 residues. The trim removed 0 bases at V and 8 bases at J, leaving 8 bases unmatched. In germline, CDR1 is SGHRS, CDR2 YFSETQ. Assay: immunoSEQ multiplex PCR; the TCRdb copy retains only in-frame clones and omits some. This sample has around 310,000 clones, with approximately 88% found just once. This clone showed up just once. This rearrangement joins TRBV5-1 to TRBJ1-2; TRBD1 aligns across 9 bases. Input material: peripheral blood. This sequence originates from a woman aged 50 to 60 with active or convalescent COVID-19. The CDR3 DNA follows: TGCGCCAGCAGCTTGGCCCTAGGACAGGGGTTCGGCTACACCTTC. As protein: CASSLALGQGFGYTF.